This T cell receptor beta chain was observed in a study of blood T cell repertoires in COVID-19. About the study: The United States, Italy and Spain provided the acute and convalescent COVID-19 samples. Nucleic acid was either cDNA or gDNA, and it came from T cells, B-cell-depleted T cells, or PBMCs.

Germline assignment: CDR1 MNHEY and CDR2 SVGAGI. This CDR3 has 15 residues. Those enrolled in Seattle joined during active infection and were followed longitudinally afterward. As processed by the authors: Scientists estimated how many nucleated cells there were by amplifying reference gene primers. Here immunoSEQ multiplex PCR was the method, and the copy in TCRdb shows in-frame clones only, minus some. V and J calls and clone size are those listed in that table; D and trimming were worked out from the DNA. The table records 230,000 or so clones, 90% of them present only once. In its sample, this clone was seen once. An end of the junction differs from the germline gene, which may be a read error.

Sequenced: peripheral blood. This sequence joins TRBV6-5 and TRBJ2-7; weak D call: TRBD2 (5 bases). The source of this sequence is an older woman with COVID-19, enrolled during active disease. The CDR3 spells CASTYMRYTGYEQYF. The DNA of the CDR3 is TGTGCCAGCACTTACATGAGGTACACGGGATACGAGCAGTACTTC.